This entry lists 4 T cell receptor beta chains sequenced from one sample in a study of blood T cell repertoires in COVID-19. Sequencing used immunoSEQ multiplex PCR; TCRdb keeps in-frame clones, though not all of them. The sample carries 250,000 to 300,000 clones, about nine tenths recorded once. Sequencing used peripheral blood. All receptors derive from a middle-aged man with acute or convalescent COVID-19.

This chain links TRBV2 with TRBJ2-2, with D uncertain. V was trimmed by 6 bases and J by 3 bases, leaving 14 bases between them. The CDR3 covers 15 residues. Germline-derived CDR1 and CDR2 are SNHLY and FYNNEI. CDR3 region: CASSESTYYTGELFF. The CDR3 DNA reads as TGTGCCAGCAGCGAATCTACCTACTACACCGGGGAGCTGTTTTTT.

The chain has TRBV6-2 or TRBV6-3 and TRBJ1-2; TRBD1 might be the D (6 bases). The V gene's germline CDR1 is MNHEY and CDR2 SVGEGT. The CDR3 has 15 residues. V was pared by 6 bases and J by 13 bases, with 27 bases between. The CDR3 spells CASSPIIPGQFFCTF. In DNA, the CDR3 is TGTGCCAGCAGCCCCATCATTCCGGGACAATTTTTCTGCACCTTC.

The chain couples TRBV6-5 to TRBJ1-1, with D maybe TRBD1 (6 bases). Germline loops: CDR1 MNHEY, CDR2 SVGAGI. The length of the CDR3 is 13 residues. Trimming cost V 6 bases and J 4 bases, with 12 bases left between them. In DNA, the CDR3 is TGTGCCAGCAGACCTGGACAGTTCACTGAAGCTTTCTTT. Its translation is CASRPGQFTEAFF.

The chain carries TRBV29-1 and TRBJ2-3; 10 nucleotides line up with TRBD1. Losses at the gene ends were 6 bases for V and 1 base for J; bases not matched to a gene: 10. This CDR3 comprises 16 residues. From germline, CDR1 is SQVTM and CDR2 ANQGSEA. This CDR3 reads CSVERSGTGGTDTQYF. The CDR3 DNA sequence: TGCAGCGTAGAGCGGTCGGGGACAGGGGGCACAGATACGCAGTATTTT.